The 9 T cell receptor beta chains in this list originate from one sample, sequenced in a study of blood T cell repertoires in COVID-19. Assay: immunoSEQ multiplex PCR; the TCRdb copy retains only in-frame clones and omits some. Seen here are 200,000 or so clones, about four fifths observed once, and the top ten hold approximately 5%. The specimen was PBMCs or T cells enriched from blood (not recorded which). These receptors came from a woman in her 50s who had been exposed to COVID-19.

The sample holds many counts of this clone. Other DNA sequences within the sample encode an identical CDR3. This chain uses TRBV5-6 with TRBJ1-1; D is unclear. Germline-derived CDR1 and CDR2 are SGHDT and YYEEEE. Trimming left V 4 bases short and J 1 base short, with 8 bases between. The CDR3 is made up of 13 amino acids. In nucleotides, the CDR3 is TGTGCCAGCAGCCTGACAAAGAACACTGAAGCTTTCTTT. This gives the protein CASSLTKNTEAFF.

This chain links TRBV7-9 with TRBJ1-1; TRBD1 aligns across 7 bases. The CDR3 sequence is 12 residues long. Trimming cost V 3 bases and J 7 bases; bases outside gene matches: 2. Germline lookup yields CDR1 SEHNR and CDR2 FQNEAQ (reference sequence). Here the CDR3 DNA reads TGTGCCAGCAGCTTGGGACAGTTTGAAGCTTTCTTT. Translating gives CASSLGQFEAFF. Combining the CDR3 with reference TRBV7-9 and TRBJ1-1 gives the whole variable domain DTGVSQNPRHKITKRGQNVTFRCDPISEHNRLYWYRQTLGQGPEFLTYFQNEAQLEKSRLLSDRFSAERPKGSFSTLEIQRTEQGDSAMYLCASSLGQFEAFFGQGTRLTVV.

This clone was counted only a few times. The V gene is TRBV4-3, the J gene TRBJ1-1; D is ambiguous. V was trimmed by 0 bases and J by 0 bases, leaving 11 bases between them. The CDR3 runs 16 residues. Germline assignment: CDR1 LGHNA and CDR2 YSLEER. CDR3 amino acids: CASSQDSFEMNTEAFF. The DNA for the CDR3 is TGCGCCAGCAGCCAAGATAGCTTCGAAATGAACACTGAAGCTTTCTTT.

The genes are TRBV3-1 (or the pseudogene TRBV3-2) and TRBJ2-1; maybe TRBD2 (5 bases). V lost 0 bases and J 8 bases, leaving 14 bases between the germline ends. This CDR3 is 15 amino acids long. The germline gives CDR1 LGHDT, CDR2 YNNKEL (reference sequence). The CDR3 DNA is TGTGCCAGCAGCCAAGATATGAGGGCTTCTTATGAGCAGTTCTTC. Amino acids: CASSQDMRASYEQFF.

The chain employs TRBV2 and TRBJ1-1; D not resolved. With 6 bases removed from V and 8 bases from J, the gap between germline ends came to 10 bases. The CDR3 contains 11 residues. The germline gives CDR1 SNHLY, CDR2 FYNNEI. In DNA, the CDR3 is TGTGCCAGCAGCCCCCTTATAGAAGCTTTCTTT. Translation gives CASSPLIEAFF. Based on the CDR3 plus reference TRBV2 and TRBJ1-1, the full variable domain is EPEVTQTPSHQVTQMGQEVILRCVPISNHLYFYWYRQILGQKVEFLVSFYNNEISEKSEIFDDQFSVERPDGSNFTLKIRSTKLEDSAMYFCASSPLIEAFFGQGTRLTVV.

Of note for this clone: The junction departs from the called germline gene at one end, perhaps through a read error. This chain links TRBV28 with TRBJ1-6; weak D call: TRBD1 (5 bases). The CDR3 loop spans 14 amino acids. CDR1 is MDHEN, CDR2 SYDVKM, per germline. The DNA of the CDR3 is TGTGCCAGCAATTTAAGGGTAACAGGTTCACCCCTCCACTTT. Protein: CASNLRVTGSPLHF.

The rearrangement links TRBV5-4 to TRBJ2-1; TRBD1 might be the D (6 bases). This CDR3 is built from 14 residues. The V end was cut by 4 bases, the J end by 6 bases, with 14 bases between. Germline V gives CDR1 SGHNT, CDR2 YYREEE (reference sequence). This CDR3 reads CASSLRGPRNEQFF. The CDR3 nucleotides are TGTGCCAGCAGCCTCAGGGGCCCTCGCAATGAGCAGTTCTTC.

V usage is TRBV7-8 and J usage is TRBJ1-1; no definite D call. This CDR3 comprises 14 residues. Between the trimmed V and J ends, which lost 3 bases and 6 bases, there was a span of 14 bases. The germline V gene encodes CDR1 SGHVS and CDR2 FQNEAQ. The CDR3 loop is CASSLGPLEAEAFF. CDR3 bases: TGTGCCAGCAGCTTGGGCCCCCTTGAAGCTGAAGCTTTCTTT.

The DNA for the CDR3 is TGCAGCGTTTCAGGGGGAGAAGATCAGCCCCAGCATTTT. Its translation: CSVSGGEDQPQHF. V usage is TRBV29-1 and J usage is TRBJ1-5; 7 bases map to TRBD1. V dropped 5 bases and J dropped 5; count of bases not matched to a gene: 6. The CDR3 contains 13 residues. The V gene's germline CDR1 is SQVTM and CDR2 ANQGSEA.